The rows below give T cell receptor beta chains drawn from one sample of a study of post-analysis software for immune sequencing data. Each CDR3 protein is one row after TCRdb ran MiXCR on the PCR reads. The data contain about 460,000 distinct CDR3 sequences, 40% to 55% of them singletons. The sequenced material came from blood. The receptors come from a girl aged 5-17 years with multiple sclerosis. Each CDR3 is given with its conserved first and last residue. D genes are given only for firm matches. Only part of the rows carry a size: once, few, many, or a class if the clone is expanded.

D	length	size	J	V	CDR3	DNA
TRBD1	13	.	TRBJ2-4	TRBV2	CASSGQGTSRRYF	TGTGCCAGCTCGGGACAGGGGACGAGTAGGCGGTACTTC
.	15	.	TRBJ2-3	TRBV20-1	CSARDILDGTDTQYF	TGCAGTGCTAGAGATATACTGGACGGCACAGATACGCAGTATTTT
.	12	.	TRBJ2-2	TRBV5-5	CASRQNTGELFF	TGTGCCAGCAGACAGAACACCGGGGAGCTGTTTTTT
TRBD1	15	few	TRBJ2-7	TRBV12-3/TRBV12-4	CASSPGTGGSGEQYF	TGTGCCAGCAGTCCAGGGACAGGGGGGTCGGGCGAGCAGTACTTC
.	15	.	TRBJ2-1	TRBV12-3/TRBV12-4	CASSFIRNSYNEQFF	TGTGCCAGCAGTTTTATACGCAACTCCTACAATGAGCAGTTCTTC
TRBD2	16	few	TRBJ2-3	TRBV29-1	CSVGGGLADSTDTQYF	TGCAGCGTTGGAGGGGGACTAGCGGACTCCACAGATACGCAGTATTTT
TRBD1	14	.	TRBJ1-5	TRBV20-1	CSATTGDSNQPQHF	TGCAGTGCCACGACAGGGGATAGCAATCAGCCCCAGCATTTT
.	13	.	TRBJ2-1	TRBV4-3	CASSQDERTEQFF	TGCGCCAGCAGCCAAGATGAGAGGACCGAGCAGTTCTTC
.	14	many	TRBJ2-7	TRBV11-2	CASSPGRTSYEQYF	TGTGCCAGCAGCCCTGGGAGGACCTCCTACGAGCAGTACTTC
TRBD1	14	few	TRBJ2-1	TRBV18	CASSPDLQGNEQFF	TGTGCCAGCTCACCAGATTTACAGGGGAATGAGCAGTTCTTC
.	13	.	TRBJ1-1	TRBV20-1	CSARGLRGSEAFF	TGCAGTGCTAGAGGGCTCAGGGGCTCTGAAGCTTTCTTT
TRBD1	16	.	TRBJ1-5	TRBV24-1	CATSDRGDRGAQPQHF	TGTGCCACCAGTGACCGAGGGGACAGGGGAGCTCAGCCCCAGCATTTT
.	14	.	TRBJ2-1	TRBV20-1	CSAKVFWGRGEQFF	TGCAGTGCTAAGGTTTTTTGGGGCCGGGGTGAGCAGTTCTTC
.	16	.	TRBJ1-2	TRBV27	CASSRNVRGSYNGYTF	TGTGCCAGCAGTCGAAACGTCCGGGGGAGTTATAATGGCTACACCTTC
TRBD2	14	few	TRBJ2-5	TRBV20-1	CSARDRLAQETQYF	TGCAGTGCTAGGGATCGACTAGCCCAAGAGACCCAGTACTTC
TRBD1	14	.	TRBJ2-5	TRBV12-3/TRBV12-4	CASSPHRGRETQYF	TGTGCCAGCAGTCCGCACAGGGGGCGAGAGACCCAGTACTTC
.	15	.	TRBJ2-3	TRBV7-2	CASSLLGHHTDTQYF	TGTGCCAGCAGCTTATTGGGACACCACACAGATACGCAGTATTTT
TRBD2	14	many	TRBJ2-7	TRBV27	CASSLSGGNYEQYF	TGTGCCAGCAGTTTATCGGGAGGGAACTACGAGCAGTACTTC
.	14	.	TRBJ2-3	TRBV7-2	CASSLIMGTDTQYF	TGTGCCAGCAGCTTAATTATGGGTACAGATACGCAGTATTTT
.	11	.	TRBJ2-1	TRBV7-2	CASSWTGEQFF	TGTGCCAGCAGCTGGACGGGTGAGCAGTTCTTC
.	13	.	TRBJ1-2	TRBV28	CASSLGHDYGYTF	TGTGCCAGCAGTTTGGGACACGACTATGGCTACACCTTC
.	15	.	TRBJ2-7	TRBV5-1	CASSAGGGRSYEQYF	TGCGCCAGCAGCGCCGGGGGCGGACGGTCCTACGAGCAGTACTTC
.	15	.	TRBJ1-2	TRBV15	CATSQVGTSNYGYTF	TGTGCCACCAGCCAGGTCGGGACGTCTAACTATGGCTACACCTTC
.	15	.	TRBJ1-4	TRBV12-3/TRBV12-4	CASSLEGGSNEKLFF	TGTGCCAGCAGTTTAGAGGGGGGAAGTAATGAAAAACTGTTTTTT
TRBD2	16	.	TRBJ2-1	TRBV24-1	CATSDRLAGAYNEQFF	TGTGCCACCAGTGACAGACTAGCGGGTGCCTACAATGAGCAGTTCTTC
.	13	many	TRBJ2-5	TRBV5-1	CASSFDIQETQYF	TGCGCCAGCAGCTTTGATATCCAAGAGACCCAGTACTTC
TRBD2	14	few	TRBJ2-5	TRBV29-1	CSVVGLAGLETQYF	TGCAGCGTTGTTGGACTAGCGGGACTCGAGACCCAGTACTTC
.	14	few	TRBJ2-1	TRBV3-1	CASSQDRSYNEQFF	TGTGCCAGCAGCCAAGATAGATCTTACAATGAGCAGTTCTTC
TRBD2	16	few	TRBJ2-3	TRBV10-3	CAISPGTSGRLDTQYF	TGTGCCATCAGCCCCGGGACTAGCGGGAGATTGGATACGCAGTATTTT
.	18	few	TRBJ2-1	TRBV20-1	CSARGQGKTLSSYNEQFF	TGCAGTGCTAGAGGGCAGGGAAAGACCTTAAGCTCCTACAATGAGCAGTTCTTC
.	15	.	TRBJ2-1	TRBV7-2	CASSLDSRSYNEQFF	TGTGCCAGCAGCTTGGACAGCCGATCCTACAATGAGCAGTTCTTC